This T cell receptor beta chain was profiled in a study of PD-1 blockade in mismatch repair-deficient tumors. Across the study: Enrolled about 2012-2016, patients had progressing, pretreated mismatch repair-deficient cancers of about a dozen types.

Germline V gene sequence: CDR1 MNHEY, CDR2 SVGAGI. The CDR3 is 11 residues long. The V and J ends lost 6 bases and 7 bases respectively, with 10 bases between them. TCRs were sequenced from a few patients responding to pembrolizumab. About this clone itself: Its specificity is unknown.

Study-wide points: After pembrolizumab, tumor-resident clones rose rapidly, then generally contracted before radiologic responses.

Only in-frame clones appear in the TCRdb table, and some are missing; sequencing was by immunoSEQ multiplex PCR. This sample has about 34,000 clones, with about 85% found just once. The source of this sequence is an adult with mismatch repair-deficient cancer. The V call is TRBV6-5, the J call TRBJ2-7; D might be TRBD1 (5 bases). The sequencing here drew on PBMCs, taken roughly 6 weeks after starting pembrolizumab. This CDR3 reads CASRSSGEQYF. Here the CDR3 DNA reads TGTGCCAGCAGGAGTTCAGGGGAGCAGTACTTC.